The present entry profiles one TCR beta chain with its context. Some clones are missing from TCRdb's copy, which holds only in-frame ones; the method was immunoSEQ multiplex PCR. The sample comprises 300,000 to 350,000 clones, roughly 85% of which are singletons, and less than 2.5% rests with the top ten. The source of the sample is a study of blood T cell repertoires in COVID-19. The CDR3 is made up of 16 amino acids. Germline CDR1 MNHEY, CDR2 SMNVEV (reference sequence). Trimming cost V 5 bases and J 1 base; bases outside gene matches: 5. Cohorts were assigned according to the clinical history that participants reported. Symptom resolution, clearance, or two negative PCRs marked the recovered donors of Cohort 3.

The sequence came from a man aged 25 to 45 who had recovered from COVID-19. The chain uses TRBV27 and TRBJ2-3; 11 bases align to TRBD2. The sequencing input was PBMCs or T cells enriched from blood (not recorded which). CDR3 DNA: TGTGCCAGCAGTCCGCTAGCGGGGGGAGGCACAGATACGCAGTATTTT. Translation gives CASSPLAGGGTDTQYF.